The rows below give T cell receptor beta chains drawn from one sample of a study of blood T cell repertoires in COVID-19. The protocol was immunoSEQ multiplex PCR, while the TCRdb copy is restricted to in-frame clones and leaves out a portion. The data hold over 60,000 clones, with roughly 82% observed a single time. Sequences were obtained from peripheral blood. The receptors were gathered from a human donor in a cohort sampled during active COVID-19. Both conserved end residues are part of each CDR3. A D gene is named only where the DNA matches it firmly. The size entry is marked missing in some rows and otherwise reads once, few, many or a size class.

CDR3 DNA | CDR3 protein | clone size | D gene | V gene | CDR3 length | J gene
TGTGCCAGCACTGGCCCCAACAGCCTTTACACTGAAGCTTTCTTT | CASTGPNSLYTEAFF | - | - | TRBV6-5 | 15 | TRBJ1-1
TGTGCCAGCGGAGGTGCAGGCGGAATCCTCTCTGGAAACACCATATATTTT | CASGGAGGILSGNTIYF | - | - | TRBV2 | 17 | TRBJ1-3
TGTGCCAGCAGTGAATGGGGGGGGTTAAAGGAAAAACTGTTTTTT | CASSEWGGLKEKLFF | - | - | TRBV25-1 | 15 | TRBJ1-4
TGTGCCAGCAGTATACAAGAAAATCAGCCCCAGCATTTT | CASSIQENQPQHF | - | - | TRBV12-3/TRBV12-4 | 13 | TRBJ1-5
TGTGCCTGGACGGACAGGGGGGGAAATCAGCCCCAGCATTTT | CAWTDRGGNQPQHF | few | TRBD1 | TRBV30 | 14 | TRBJ1-5
TGTGCCAGCAACCCCTTGGGGCAGGGCTATGGCTACACCTTC | CASNPLGQGYGYTF | few | - | TRBV2 | 14 | TRBJ1-2
TGTGCCAGCAGCGACGGGGGGGCCTACGAGCAGTACTTC | CASSDGGAYEQYF | - | TRBD2 | TRBV9 | 13 | TRBJ2-7
TGTGCCAGCAGTATCTCAAGCGGTCCTGGCGAGCAGTACTTC | CASSISSGPGEQYF | once | - | TRBV6-2/TRBV6-3 | 14 | TRBJ2-7
TGTGCCAGCAGAAGTTCAGGGGGCACCGTCCTGACTTTC | CASRSSGGTVLTF | - | TRBD1 | TRBV6-6 | 13 | TRBJ2-6
TGTGCCTCACAGCCTCCTGGGGCCAACGTCCTGACTTTC | CASQPPGANVLTF | - | - | TRBV30 | 13 | TRBJ2-6
TGTGCCATCAGGGGGCTGGCAGGGGACTCCTACGAGCAGTACTTC | CAIRGLAGDSYEQYF | - | - | TRBV10-3 | 15 | TRBJ2-7
TGTGCCAGCTCACCACCGGGCAGGGTAGATTACGAGCAGTACTTC | CASSPPGRVDYEQYF | - | - | TRBV18 | 15 | TRBJ2-7
TGTGCCAGCGGTGAGGGGCGGGAAGATACGCAGTATTTT | CASGEGREDTQYF | - | - | TRBV6-1 | 13 | TRBJ2-3
TGCGCCAGCAGCCAAGTTCCGGGACAGGGTTTTACCGGGGAGCTGTTTTTT | CASSQVPGQGFTGELFF | - | TRBD1 | TRBV4-3 | 17 | TRBJ2-2
TGTGCCAGCAGTTTAAATCAGGGTAATACTGAAGCTTTCTTT | CASSLNQGNTEAFF | few | - | TRBV27 | 14 | TRBJ1-1
TGTGCCAGCAGGCACAAGAACACTGAAGCTTTCTTT | CASRHKNTEAFF | - | - | TRBV12-3/TRBV12-4 | 12 | TRBJ1-1
TGTGCCAGCAGCGGGACAGGGATGTTTGGAAACACCATATATTTT | CASSGTGMFGNTIYF | - | TRBD1 | TRBV6-4 | 15 | TRBJ1-3